A single sample is the source of the 17 T cell receptor beta chains below, sequenced in a study of blood T cells in healthy people across ages. A sample-barcoded 5' primer and a J-beta primer mix were used in a second PCR of roughly 7 to 12 cycles. Each CDR3 protein is one row after TCRdb ran MiXCR on the 5' RACE reads. The sample has about a million distinct CDR3 sequences; 30% to 40% are singletons. Sequenced material: blood. The receptors derive from a man aged 18 to 30 in good health.

This clonotype was detected a few times. This chain joins TRBV12-3 or TRBV12-4 and TRBJ2-1; 7 nucleotides line up with TRBD1. This CDR3 has 13 amino acids. V lost 4 bases, J lost 7 bases, and 4 bases stayed unmatched. CDR3: CASSYIQGNEQFF. CDR3 sequence (DNA): TGTGCCAGCAGTTACATACAGGGGAATGAGCAGTTCTTC.

The DNA for the CDR3 is TGTGCCAGCAGCTTAACGAAAGATGAGCAGTTCTTC. Protein sequence: CASSLTKDEQFF. The chain links TRBV7-8 to TRBJ2-1; D is uncertain. CDR1 and CDR2 from the germline V gene are SGHVS and FQNEAQ. Trimming took 2 bases from V and 8 from J, leaving 7 bases between them. CDR3 length equals 12 residues.

The CDR3 reads CASSPLEGTDNEQFF. The CDR3 DNA reads TGTGCCAGCTCACCCCTTGAGGGAACGGACAATGAGCAGTTCTTC. This chain links TRBV18 with TRBJ2-1, with D possibly matching TRBD2 (5 bases). Trimming cost V 3 bases and J 5 bases, with 14 bases left between them. Germline loops: CDR1 KGHSH, CDR2 LQKENI. The CDR3 has 15 amino acids.

The V call is TRBV9, the J call TRBJ2-1; D might be TRBD1 or TRBD2, each matching 6 bases. The ends were cut back, 4 bases at V and 7 bases at J, with 18 bases in the middle. The CDR3 has 15 residues. Germline V gene lookup returns CDR1 SGDLS and CDR2 YYNGEE. As DNA, the CDR3 is TGTGCCAGCAGCCCTAATGTGGGGGGCCGAAATGAGCAGTTCTTC. Its translation is CASSPNVGGRNEQFF.

This clonotype was recorded once. The rearrangement uses TRBV2 and TRBJ1-1; D not certain. The germline V gene has CDR1 SNHLY and CDR2 FYNNEI. Trimming stripped 4 bases from V and 0 bases from J, with 9 bases between. This CDR3 is 14 amino acids long. CDR3 protein: CASSGRVMNTEAFF. The CDR3 coding sequence is TGTGCCAGCAGTGGTCGGGTAATGAACACTGAAGCTTTCTTT.

This clonotype was seen at least ten times. This rearrangement joins TRBV4-3 to TRBJ2-3; D remains ambiguous. There are 14 residues in the CDR3. Germline V gene lookup returns CDR1 LGHNA and CDR2 YSLEER. V was clipped by 0 bases and J by 10 bases, with 14 bases between them. In DNA form, the CDR3 reads TGCGCCAGCAGCCAAGATCCTTTACTGGGCCCGCAGTATTTT. Translating it yields CASSQDPLLGPQYF.

This clonotype was observed a handful of times. The chain couples TRBV11-3 to TRBJ2-3; 7 bases agree with TRBD1. The CDR3 is 15 residues long. Trimming cost V 2 bases and J 3 bases; bases outside gene matches: 5. Germline V gene lookup returns CDR1 SGHNT and CDR2 YENEEA. CDR3 sequence reads: CASSLSGQATDTQYF. For the CDR3, the DNA is TGTGCCAGCAGCTTATCCGGACAGGCAACAGATACGCAGTATTTT. The full variable domain, its missing parts supplied by reference TRBV11-3 and TRBJ2-3, is EAGVVQSPRYKIIEKKQPVAFWCNPISGHNTLYWYLQNLGQGPELLIRYENEEAVDDSQLPKDRFSAERLKGVDSTLKIQPAELGDSAVYLCASSLSGQATDTQYFGPGTRLTVL.

This clonotype was recorded only once. This chain links TRBV3-1 with TRBJ2-7; 7 bases are shared with TRBD1. The CDR3 has 15 amino acids. CDR1 is LGHDT and CDR2 is YNNKEL in the germline V gene (reference sequence). V trimming: 0 bases; J trimming: 2 bases; junction bases outside the gene matches: 4. The CDR3 region is CASSQDGTVPYEQYF. In nucleotides, the CDR3 is TGTGCCAGCAGCCAAGATGGGACAGTCCCCTACGAGCAGTACTTC.

The chain uses TRBV7-2 and TRBJ1-3; the D gene is possibly TRBD1 (6 bases). The germline V and J ends were trimmed by 3 bases and 4 bases, with 10 bases remaining between them. The CDR3 sequence is 14 residues long. Germline V gene lookup returns CDR1 SGHTA and CDR2 FQGNSA. CDR3 nucleotide sequence: TGTGCCAGCAGCTTCAGGGGCACCGGAAACACCATATATTTT. This translates into CASSFRGTGNTIYF.

The CDR3 DNA reads TGTGCCAGCAACCCGACAGGGGCTAACTATGGCTACACCTTC. Encoded protein: CASNPTGANYGYTF. The rearrangement links TRBV6-5 to TRBJ1-2; 8 nucleotides agree with TRBD1. The CDR3 runs 14 residues. After removal of 7 bases from V and 0 bases from J, the junction contained 4 bases not matched to a gene. In germline, CDR1 is MNHEY, CDR2 SVGAGI.

This clonotype was seen a few times. V is TRBV5-1 and J is TRBJ1-3; the D gene is possibly TRBD1 (5 bases). The CDR3 has 17 amino acids. Deletions cut 2 bases from V and 0 bases from J, with 15 bases between. Germline CDR1 reads SGHRS; CDR2 reads YFSETQ. The CDR3 DNA sequence: TGCGCCAGCAGCTTAAACACCTGGGGGAGCTCTGGAAACACCATATATTTT. Translated, it gives CASSLNTWGSSGNTIYF.

The rearrangement uses TRBV2 and TRBJ1-5; weak D call: TRBD1 (5 bases). Trimming shortened V by 8 bases and J by 2 bases, and 13 bases separated the two germline ends. CDR3 length equals 14 residues. Germline V gene sequence: CDR1 SNHLY, CDR2 FYNNEI. CDR3 amino acids: CASWGPRGNQPQHF. CDR3 bases: TGTGCCAGCTGGGGCCCCAGGGGCAATCAGCCCCAGCATTTT.

This rearrangement joins TRBV19 to TRBJ2-1, with TRBD1 matching over 8 bases. The CDR3 consists of 13 residues. Looked up from germline, CDR1 is LNHDA and CDR2 is SQIVND (reference sequence). V lost 7 bases to trimming and J lost 7 bases; unmatched junction nucleotides: 6. CDR3 residues: CASTGTGGNEQFF. DNA for the CDR3: TGTGCCAGTACCGGGACAGGAGGTAATGAGCAGTTCTTC.

The chain recombines TRBV27 with TRBJ1-1; D gene unclear. This CDR3 is built from 15 residues. Trimming took off 8 bases at V and 4 bases at J, with 20 bases between the two ends. The germline CDR1 and CDR2 sequences are MNHEY and SMNVEV (reference sequence). The CDR3 nucleotides are TGTGCCAGCGGAAAAGGAGGAGAGGGCTTCACTGAAGCTTTCTTT. As protein: CASGKGGEGFTEAFF.

The chain recombines TRBV20-1 with TRBJ2-3; possibly TRBD2 for D (7 bases). Trimming took 5 bases from V and 1 from J, leaving 16 bases between them. The CDR3 is 15 amino acids. The germline gives CDR1 DFQATT, CDR2 SNEGSKA (reference sequence). The CDR3 nucleotides read TGCAGTGCTGGAGGGGGGGGGCTCCGCACAGATACGCAGTATTTT. It translates to CSAGGGGLRTDTQYF.

This clonotype appeared many times. This chain joins TRBV12-3 or TRBV12-4 and TRBJ2-2; no reliable D call. This CDR3 region has 12 residues. V was cut by 3 bases and J by 6 bases, with 5 bases left in between. CDR3 sequence: CASSFGAGELFF. The CDR3 DNA reads TGTGCCAGCAGTTTTGGTGCCGGGGAGCTGTTTTTT.

This clonotype was detected only a few times. V and J are TRBV12-3 or TRBV12-4 and TRBJ2-1; possible D gene TRBD2, 5 bases. The V and J ends lost 7 bases and 5 bases respectively, with 15 bases between them. The CDR3 runs 14 residues. Written as DNA, the CDR3 is TGTGCCAGCACCCGTGGGGAGACGCACAATGAGCAGTTCTTC. Translated: CASTRGETHNEQFF.